This T cell receptor beta chain came from a study of blood T cell repertoires in COVID-19. Across the study: The United States, Italy and Spain provided the acute and convalescent COVID-19 samples.

The method was immunoSEQ multiplex PCR; TCRdb's version includes in-frame clones alone and lacks a portion of them. In the table there are 300,000 to 500,000 clones, approximately 88% of which are singletons. The germline V gene encodes CDR1 SQVTM and CDR2 ANQGSEA. Between the trimmed V and J ends, which lost 4 bases and 3 bases, there was a span of 10 bases. The CDR3 runs to 12 residues. The specimen was PBMCs or T cells enriched from blood (not recorded which). The sequence came from a woman aged 30 to 39 with acute COVID-19. The V gene is TRBV29-1, the J gene TRBJ2-7; D is perhaps TRBD1 (5 bases). The CDR3 region has the DNA TGCAGCGTTGGGGGCCAGGTCTACGAGCAGTACTTC. Translation: CSVGGQVYEQYF.